This T cell receptor beta chain appears in the sequencing data of a study of blood T cell repertoires in COVID-19. About the research overall: Sites across the United States, Italy and Spain contributed samples from acute and convalescent COVID-19. From T cells, B-cell-depleted T cells, or PBMCs came the material, which was cDNA or gDNA.

In the source study's methods: From reference gene primer amplification, estimates of nucleated cell counts were derived. TCRdb keeps only in-frame clones here, not all; method: immunoSEQ multiplex PCR. V, J and clone size derive from that table, while D and trimming were established from the DNA sequence. Seen here are fewer than 300,000 clones, almost 85% observed once, and the top ten hold around 5.5%. The sequencing input was peripheral blood. The TCR comes from a man aged 50-60 years with active or convalescent COVID-19.

CDR3 bases: TGTGCCAGCAGCGTAGCCGTAGCGGGAGGCGAAAATGAGCAGTTCTTC. It translates to CASSVAVAGGENEQFF. The chain employs TRBV9 and TRBJ2-1; 10 bases are shared with TRBD2. This CDR3 is built from 16 residues. Germline-derived CDR1 and CDR2 are SGDLS and YYNGEE. V trimming: 0 bases; J trimming: 7 bases; junction bases outside the gene matches: 7.